The next 7 T cell receptor beta chains were all read from a single sample in a study of T cell responses to AZD1222 COVID-19 vaccine. Sequencing was performed with immunoSEQ multiplex PCR; in TCRdb, only in-frame clones are kept and a portion is missing. There are 200,000 to 250,000 clones in the sample; roughly 94% occur only once, and over 1.5% lies in the top ten. Sample: peripheral blood, taken 28 days after the second dose of the MenACWY control vaccine. The receptors stem from an adult who received the MenACWY meningococcal vaccine as a control.

This sequence joins TRBV5-1 and TRBJ2-6; the match to TRBD1 covers 8 bases. Looked up from germline, CDR1 is SGHRS and CDR2 is YFSETQ. The CDR3 is 15 amino acids. The junction had 4 bases not matched to a gene; V was cut back by 4 bases and J by 4 bases. CDR3 in amino acids: CASSGQGAGANVLTF. The CDR3 DNA sequence: TGCGCCAGCAGCGGGCAGGGGGCCGGGGCCAACGTCCTGACTTTC.

CDR3 coding DNA: TGTGCCAGCTCACAACGACAGGGGGCGCGAAACATTCAGTACTTC. This gives the protein CASSQRQGARNIQYF. The rearrangement joins TRBV18 to TRBJ2-4; TRBD1 matches 10 bases. Germline trimming cut 4 bases from V and 6 bases from J; bases unmatched to any gene: 6. The CDR3 runs 15 residues. Germline V gene sequence: CDR1 KGHSH, CDR2 LQKENI.

The genes are TRBV7-8 and TRBJ2-5; 11 bases match TRBD2. This CDR3 comprises 16 residues. CDR1 SGHVS and CDR2 FQNEAQ come from the germline V gene. V lost 1 base to trimming and J lost 4 bases; unmatched junction nucleotides: 5. The CDR3: CASSLDVGLAGETQYF. In DNA, the CDR3 is TGTGCCAGCAGCTTAGACGTCGGACTAGCGGGAGAGACCCAGTACTTC.

CDR3 amino acids: CASSLNLDEQYF. The DNA for the CDR3 is TGTGCCAGCAGCTTAAATTTGGACGAGCAGTACTTC. J is TRBJ2-7 and V is TRBV7-2; no clear D. CDR1 is SGHTA and CDR2 is FQGNSA in the germline V gene. CDR3 length: 12 residues. The ends were cut back, 2 bases at V and 5 bases at J, with 7 bases in the middle.

CDR3 in amino acids: CASSEEGTQYF. Written as DNA, the CDR3 is TGTGCCAGCAGTGAGGAAGGGACCCAGTACTTC. The chain employs TRBV6-1 and TRBJ2-5, with D uncertain. Between the trimmed V and J ends, which lost 3 bases and 7 bases, there was a span of 6 bases. Germline V gene sequence: CDR1 MNHNS, CDR2 SASEGT. This CDR3 region has 11 residues.

A single count supports this clone. The same CDR3 arises from other DNA sequences in this sample as well. The CDR3 is CASSLAGGTGELFF. CDR3 DNA sequence: TGTGCCAGCAGCTTGGCGGGGGGGACCGGGGAGCTGTTTTTT. This chain connects TRBV5-4 to TRBJ2-2, with 8 nucleotides matching TRBD2. Germline trimming cut 0 bases from V and 5 bases from J; bases unmatched to any gene: 0. This CDR3 contains 14 residues. From germline, CDR1 is SGHNT and CDR2 YYREEE (reference sequence).

This clone has only one observation. The chain carries TRBV19 and TRBJ1-1, with D possibly TRBD1 on 6 matching bases. V was trimmed by 5 bases and J by 4 bases, leaving 14 bases between them. CDR1 is LNHDA, CDR2 SQIVND, per germline (reference sequence). The CDR3 has 14 residues. CDR3 nucleotides: TGTGCCAGTAGTTCACAGGGTGGGGGCACTGAAGCTTTCTTT. Its translation is CASSSQGGGTEAFF.